The rows below give T cell receptor beta chains drawn from one sample of a study of T cell changes during pregnancy in multiple sclerosis. The repertoire was sequenced with immunoSEQ multiplex PCR; TCRdb's copy has only in-frame clones and lacks some. The sample contains over 45,000 clones, 80% to 90% of which appear only once. The sequencing used peripheral blood, collected in the first trimester of pregnancy. Receptors originate from a female donor with multiple sclerosis, enrolled in a pregnancy study. CDR3s include the opening cysteine and the closing phenylalanine or tryptophan. A D gene is named only where the DNA matches it firmly. Clone size, where shown, is once, few, many, or a class for clones that have expanded.

TRBD1	TRBJ1-2	NA	TRBV6-5	CASSYSGVGGGYGYTF	TGTGCCAGCAGTTACTCAGGTGTAGGGGGCGGGTATGGCTACACCTTC
NA	TRBJ2-5	NA	TRBV4-1	CASSHWAQETQYF	TGCGCCAGCAGCCACTGGGCGCAAGAGACCCAGTACTTC
NA	TRBJ1-3	NA	TRBV28	CASSPPGAGNTIYF	TGTGCCAGCAGCCCTCCAGGGGCTGGAAACACCATATATTTT
NA	TRBJ1-5	NA	TRBV6-1	CASSEGGLANQPQHF	TGTGCCAGCAGTGAAGGAGGGTTGGCCAATCAGCCCCAGCATTTT
TRBD2	TRBJ2-1	once	TRBV5-3	CARSFPLAGGTDNEQFF	TGTGCCAGAAGCTTCCCCCTAGCGGGGGGAACGGACAATGAGCAGTTCTTC
NA	TRBJ2-7	NA	TRBV10-3	CAISPDWYEQYF	TGTGCCATCAGTCCGGACTGGTACGAGCAGTACTTC
TRBD2	TRBJ2-3	NA	TRBV4-1	CASSQVLAVPTDTQYF	TGCGCCAGCAGCCAAGTGCTAGCGGTCCCCACAGATACGCAGTATTTT
TRBD1	TRBJ1-1	NA	TRBV7-9	CASSLNQGANTEAFF	TGTGCCAGCAGCCTAAATCAGGGGGCGAACACTGAAGCTTTCTTT
TRBD1	TRBJ1-1	NA	TRBV7-2	CASFPPRDSGTEAFF	TGTGCCAGCTTCCCGCCCCGGGACAGCGGAACTGAAGCTTTCTTT
NA	TRBJ1-1	NA	TRBV7-9	CASSLADGANTEAFF	TGTGCCAGCAGCTTAGCAGATGGGGCGAACACTGAAGCTTTCTTT
NA	TRBJ2-5	NA	TRBV19	CASSAALNHGNSQETQYF	TGTGCCAGTAGTGCGGCCCTTAACCATGGAAATTCCCAAGAGACCCAGTACTTC
TRBD1	TRBJ1-2	once	TRBV6-5	CASSFNRGGPYGYTF	TGTGCCAGCAGTTTTAACAGGGGAGGACCCTATGGCTACACCTTC
NA	TRBJ1-1	NA	TRBV1	CTSSQAGGVLGTEAFF	TGCACCAGCAGCCAAGCGGGGGGGGTTTTGGGCACTGAAGCTTTCTTT
NA	TRBJ1-1	NA	TRBV27	CASSLLLYYEVDRQKENTEAFF	TGTGCCAGCAGTTTATTGTTGTATTATGAGGTGGACAGACAGAAAGAGAACACTGAAGCTTTCTTT
NA	TRBJ1-6	NA	TRBV25-1	CASSEEYNSPLHF	TGTGCCAGCAGTGAAGAGTATAATTCACCCCTCCACTTT
NA	TRBJ2-3	NA	TRBV18	CASSPLQGADTQYF	TGTGCCAGCTCACCGCTCCAGGGCGCAGATACGCAGTATTTT
NA	TRBJ2-1	once	TRBV7-9	CASSSSSRDSAYNEQFF	TGTGCCAGCAGCTCCTCCTCCCGGGACTCCGCTTACAATGAGCAGTTCTTC
NA	TRBJ2-1	NA	TRBV19	CASSKWSVGGRFFDNEQFF	TGTGCCAGTAGTAAATGGAGCGTCGGGGGGCGCTTTTTCGACAATGAGCAGTTCTTC
TRBD2	TRBJ2-1	few	TRBV30	CAWSVGSGLYNEQFF	TGTGCCTGGAGTGTAGGTAGCGGGTTGTACAATGAGCAGTTCTTC
TRBD1	TRBJ2-3	NA	TRBV15	CATDRGQGDTQYF	TGTGCCACCGACAGGGGGCAAGGGGATACGCAGTATTTT
NA	TRBJ2-7	NA	TRBV28	CASRDFQGLRQYF	TGTGCCAGCAGGGATTTTCAGGGATTGCGGCAGTACTTC
NA	TRBJ1-2	NA	TRBV20-1	CSAPQEGGYTF	TGCAGTGCCCCCCAGGAGGGCGGCTACACCTTC
NA	TRBJ1-2	once	TRBV7-2	CASSFTGNGYGYTF	TGTGCCAGCAGCTTCACGGGGAACGGCTATGGCTACACCTTC
TRBD1	TRBJ2-3	NA	TRBV11-3	CASSADRGQFGTQYF	TGTGCCAGCAGCGCGGACAGGGGGCAATTCGGTACGCAGTATTTT
TRBD2	TRBJ2-5	NA	TRBV5-1	CASKRGLAQETQYF	TGCGCCAGCAAGCGGGGACTAGCTCAAGAGACCCAGTACTTC
NA	TRBJ2-3	NA	TRBV9	CASSVAGSTDTQYF	TGTGCCAGCAGCGTAGCAGGCTCCACAGATACGCAGTATTTT
NA	TRBJ1-1	NA	TRBV7-8	CASSLGAYLNTEAFF	TGTGCCAGCAGCTTAGGGGCTTACTTGAACACTGAAGCTTTCTTT
TRBD1	TRBJ2-5	NA	TRBV27	CASTPGGARETQYF	TGTGCCAGCACTCCAGGGGGCGCGAGAGAGACCCAGTACTTC
TRBD2	TRBJ2-1	NA	TRBV5-6	CASKTSGGTTNEQFF	TGTGCCAGCAAAACTAGCGGGGGGACCACCAATGAGCAGTTCTTC
TRBD1	TRBJ2-7	NA	TRBV25-1	CASSEGTADEQYF	TGTGCCAGCAGTGAAGGGACAGCCGACGAGCAGTACTTC
TRBD1	TRBJ2-5	NA	TRBV5-6	CASSFVRTGGLETQYF	TGTGCCAGCAGCTTCGTCAGGACAGGGGGTTTGGAGACCCAGTACTTC
NA	TRBJ1-2	once	TRBV4-1	CASSQDPYRQVDYGYTF	TGCGCCAGCAGCCAAGATCCCTACAGACAGGTCGACTATGGCTACACCTTC
NA	TRBJ1-2	NA	TRBV5-4	CASSIPQGAYGYTF	TGTGCCAGCAGCATCCCACAGGGAGCTTATGGCTACACCTTC
NA	TRBJ2-7	NA	TRBV6-6	CASSYRETYEQYF	TGTGCCAGCAGTTACCGGGAGACCTACGAGCAGTACTTC
NA	TRBJ1-5	NA	TRBV7-2	CASSTSGRVSGNQPQHF	TGTGCCAGCAGCACCTCCGGGAGAGTGTCCGGCAATCAGCCCCAGCATTTT
NA	TRBJ2-5	NA	TRBV5-6	CASSPPRETQYF	TGTGCCAGCAGCCCACCCCGGGAGACCCAGTACTTC
TRBD2	TRBJ2-1	NA	TRBV5-1	CASTPGGGSSYNEQFF	TGCGCCAGCACACCTGGCGGGGGGTCCTCCTACAATGAGCAGTTCTTC
TRBD1	TRBJ1-2	NA	TRBV6-4	CASPLRVRDRVGYGYTF	TGTGCCAGCCCCTTACGGGTTCGGGACAGGGTGGGCTATGGCTACACCTTC
TRBD1	TRBJ2-2	NA	TRBV11-1	CASSGWTGAGTGELFF	TGTGCCAGCAGCGGGTGGACAGGGGCGGGCACCGGGGAGCTGTTTTTT
TRBD1	TRBJ2-7	NA	TRBV6-1	CASSETGGYDEQYF	TGTGCCAGCAGTGAGACAGGGGGCTACGACGAGCAGTACTTC
NA	TRBJ1-2	NA	TRBV5-6	CASSLVGAINYGYTF	TGTGCCAGCAGCTTGGTGGGGGCTATTAACTATGGCTACACCTTC
TRBD2	TRBJ2-7	NA	TRBV7-2	CASSFWEGPVNEQYF	TGTGCCAGCAGCTTTTGGGAGGGGCCGGTGAACGAGCAGTACTTC
NA	TRBJ2-1	NA	TRBV19	CASRADLTYNEQFF	TGTGCCAGCCGGGCGGACTTAACCTACAATGAGCAGTTCTTC
NA	TRBJ1-6	once	TRBV4-1	CASSPGHLSPLHF	TGCGCCAGCAGCCCGGGACATCTTTCACCCCTCCACTTT
NA	TRBJ2-1	NA	TRBV13	CASSFINEQFF	TGTGCCAGCAGCTTCATCAATGAGCAGTTCTTC
TRBD2	TRBJ2-5	NA	TRBV5-1	CASETSGGRGETQYF	TGCGCCAGCGAGACTAGCGGGGGCCGGGGGGAGACCCAGTACTTC
NA	TRBJ1-1	once	TRBV4-1	CASRGGNTEAFF	TGCGCCAGCAGGGGAGGAAACACTGAAGCTTTCTTT
NA	TRBJ1-1	NA	TRBV14	CASSPRGHLNTEAFF	TGTGCCAGCAGCCCAAGAGGGCACCTGAACACTGAAGCTTTCTTT
NA	TRBJ2-7	NA	TRBV7-2	CASSFDRTFSYEQYF	TGTGCCAGCAGCTTCGACAGGACCTTCTCCTACGAGCAGTACTTC
TRBD1	TRBJ2-6	few	TRBV6-1	CASGTGGSGANVLTF	TGTGCCAGCGGGACAGGGGGCTCTGGGGCCAACGTCCTGACTTTC
NA	TRBJ2-2	NA	TRBV30	CAWIGRQGGPKAGELFF	TGTGCCTGGATAGGTAGGCAGGGTGGCCCCAAGGCCGGGGAGCTGTTTTTT
TRBD1	TRBJ2-2	NA	TRBV7-2	CASSRGPSTGELGELFF	TGTGCCAGCAGCCGGGGCCCTTCGACAGGGGAGTTAGGGGAGCTGTTTTTT
TRBD2	TRBJ2-2	NA	TRBV30	CASDRGANTGELFF	TGTGCCTCCGACCGGGGGGCGAACACCGGGGAGCTGTTTTTT
NA	TRBJ1-2	NA	TRBV6-6	CASSTTGRSNYGYTF	TGTGCCAGCAGCACCACGGGTCGGAGTAACTATGGCTACACCTTC
TRBD2	TRBJ2-3	NA	TRBV28	CASSASSGGHTDTQYF	TGTGCCAGCAGTGCTTCTAGCGGGGGGCACACAGATACGCAGTATTTT
NA	TRBJ2-5	NA	TRBV13	CASSLDRGGQETQYF	TGTGCCAGCAGCTTAGACAGGGGGGGGCAAGAGACCCAGTACTTC
NA	TRBJ2-7	NA	TRBV5-5	CASSLGVYEQYF	TGTGCCAGCAGCTTGGGAGTCTACGAGCAGTACTTC
NA	TRBJ1-1	once	TRBV15	CATSREDRIEAFF	TGTGCCACCAGCAGAGAAGACAGGATCGAAGCTTTCTTT
NA	TRBJ2-1	once	TRBV15	CATSKDRYNEQFF	TGTGCCACCAGCAAGGACAGATACAATGAGCAGTTCTTC